What follows are 20 T cell receptor beta chains derived from one specimen sequenced in a study of T-cell reconstitution after alpha-beta-depleted transplantation in children. Library preparation (for TCRbeta) was performed with unique molecular identifiers. TCRdb reprocessed the PCR reads with MiXCR, giving one entry per CDR3 protein. In the table there are 90,000 to 120,000 distinct CDR3 sequences, 5.5% to 6.5% of which are singletons. The sequencing here drew on PBMCs, mostly from graft donor cells, taken 360 days after TCRalphabeta/CD19-depleted stem cell transplant. These receptor sequences come from a male patient between 2 and 15 years old who had a stem cell transplant for acute lymphoblastic leukemia, so the T cells may come from the graft donor.

This clonotype was recorded a few times. The chain has TRBV28 and TRBJ2-3; 7 bases line up with TRBD2. Germline V gives CDR1 MDHEN, CDR2 SYDVKM. This CDR3 spans 18 amino acids. V shed 3 bases, J shed 2 bases, and the junction held 14 bases outside the gene matches. The CDR3 is CASSFIFGGRANTDTQYF. The CDR3 DNA reads as TGTGCCAGCAGTTTCATTTTCGGGGGGAGGGCCAACACAGATACGCAGTATTTT. Based on the CDR3 plus reference TRBV28 and TRBJ2-3, the full variable domain is DVKVTQSSRYLVKRTGEKVFLECVQDMDHENMFWYRQDPGLGLRLIYFSYDVKMKEKGDIPEGYSVSREKKERFSLILESASTNQTSMYLCASSFIFGGRANTDTQYFGPGTRLTVL.

This clonotype has a count of ten or more. The chain joins TRBV24-1 to TRBJ2-2; D call uncertain. Trimming pared 5 bases from V and 4 bases from J, leaving 10 bases between. The CDR3 totals 14 residues. CDR1 KGHDR and CDR2 SFDVKD come from the germline V gene. In DNA, the CDR3 is TGTGCCACCAGTGCCCCCTGGGGCACCGGGGAGCTGTTTTTT. Amino acids: CATSAPWGTGELFF.

This clonotype was picked up a small number of times. This sequence joins TRBV11-2 and TRBJ1-1; the D is unclear. CDR1 SGHAT and CDR2 FQNNGV come from the germline V gene. This CDR3 is built from 13 residues. The V and J ends lost 1 base and 8 bases respectively, with 11 bases between them. The CDR3 nucleotides read TGTGCCAGCAGCTTAGGGCGAGGGTTAGAAGCTTTCTTT. Translation gives CASSLGRGLEAFF.

This clonotype was counted between two and nine times. The chain couples TRBV6-5 to TRBJ2-1; no reliable D call. Trimming removed 9 bases from V and 0 bases from J, with 18 bases in between. This CDR3 region has 16 residues. Germline-derived CDR1 and CDR2 are MNHEY and SVGAGI. The CDR3 nucleotides are TGTGCCAGGATTACTTACTTCCCGAGCTCCTACAATGAGCAGTTCTTC. Its protein product is CARITYFPSSYNEQFF.

CDR3 DNA sequence: TGCGCCAGCAGCTTGGGGGCAGGGTCCGCCTACGAGCAGTACTTC. Its protein is CASSLGAGSAYEQYF. V and J are TRBV5-1 and TRBJ2-7; maybe TRBD1 (5 bases). The CDR3 sequence is 15 residues long. CDR1 is SGHRS, CDR2 YFSETQ, per germline. With 0 bases removed from V and 2 bases from J, the gap between germline ends came to 12 bases.

This clonotype was seen a few times. The chain couples TRBV5-6 to TRBJ2-7, with TRBD2 matching over 7 bases. The CDR3 length is 14 residues. Trimming removed 2 bases from V and 2 bases from J; junction bases left unmatched: 4. Germline V gene sequence: CDR1 SGHDT, CDR2 YYEEEE. This CDR3 reads CASSFSGPAYEQYF. CDR3 DNA sequence: TGTGCCAGCAGCTTTAGCGGGCCTGCCTACGAGCAGTACTTC.

The chain is built from TRBV15 and TRBJ2-2, with D possibly matching TRBD1 (6 bases). V was clipped by 1 base and J by 7 bases, with 16 bases between them. CDR1 and CDR2 from the germline V gene are LNHNV and YYDKDF (reference sequence). CDR3 length: 16 amino acids. CDR3 amino acids: CATSRVPSGVGGELFF. CDR3 coding DNA: TGTGCCACCAGCAGAGTCCCGTCAGGGGTGGGCGGGGAGCTGTTTTTT.

V and J are TRBV20-1 and TRBJ1-1; TRBD1 aligns across 9 bases. Unmatched junction bases numbered 9, after V lost 6 bases and J lost 7 bases. CDR3 size: 13 residues. Germline values: CDR1 DFQATT, CDR2 SNEGSKA (reference sequence). In DNA form, the CDR3 reads TGCAGTGCGCAAGGACAGGGGCCGTATGAAGCTTTCTTT. This translates into CSAQGQGPYEAFF.

This clonotype has a count of ten or more. V and J are TRBV12-3 or TRBV12-4 and TRBJ1-6; D is undetermined. V dropped 5 bases and J dropped 0 bases, with 8 bases sitting between them. The CDR3 is 15 residues long. DNA for the CDR3: TGTGCCAGCAGTGGCAGGAGCTCCTATAATTCACCCCTCCACTTT. It codes for CASSGRSSYNSPLHF.

This clonotype came up a few times. The rearrangement links TRBV30 to TRBJ2-7; the match to TRBD1 covers 9 bases. V gave up 5 bases and J gave up 0 bases; unmatched junction bases: 2. Germline V gives CDR1 GTSNPN, CDR2 SVGIG (reference sequence). The CDR3 loop spans 13 amino acids. CDR3 in DNA: TGTGCCTGGGACAGGGGGAGCTCCTACGAGCAGTACTTC. Translation: CAWDRGSSYEQYF.

This clonotype appeared many times. The rearrangement links TRBV29-1 to TRBJ2-1; D tentatively reads TRBD1 or TRBD2 (5 bases each). With 5 bases removed from V and 4 bases from J, the gap between germline ends came to 9 bases. The CDR3 loop spans 12 amino acids. Germline assignment: CDR1 SQVTM and CDR2 ANQGSEA. CDR3: CSVLGVYNEQFF. CDR3 bases: TGCAGCGTTCTGGGGGTATACAATGAGCAGTTCTTC.

This clonotype was seen many times. The chain uses TRBV9 and TRBJ2-1; D is unresolved. Trimming stripped 4 bases from V and 4 bases from J, with 12 bases between. Germline CDR1 is SGDLS and CDR2 is YYNGEE. The CDR3 spans 14 residues. The CDR3 loop reads CASSSRTDYNEQFF. The DNA for the CDR3 is TGTGCCAGCAGCTCACGTACAGATTACAATGAGCAGTTCTTC.

This clonotype was observed a handful of times. This chain uses TRBV20-1 with TRBJ2-1; 12 bases map to TRBD2. CDR3 length equals 15 residues. Germline loops: CDR1 DFQATT, CDR2 SNEGSKA (reference sequence). Trimming took 6 bases from V and 3 from J; bases not matched to a gene: 6. The CDR3 is CSAPGLAGHYNEQFF. The DNA for the CDR3 is TGCAGTGCCCCTGGACTAGCGGGACACTACAATGAGCAGTTCTTC.

This clonotype has a count of ten or more. The chain recombines TRBV7-9 with TRBJ2-7; D is possibly TRBD2 (6 bases). CDR1 and CDR2 from the germline V gene are SEHNR and FQNEAQ (reference sequence). V was pared by 4 bases and J by 1 base, with 11 bases between. This CDR3 contains 14 residues. CDR3 region: CASSSRDSSYEQYF. In DNA, the CDR3 is TGTGCCAGCAGCTCCCGGGACTCTTCCTACGAGCAGTACTTC.

There are many counts of this clonotype. The chain employs TRBV6-1 and TRBJ1-4; a weak D match, TRBD1 (5 bases). The CDR3 covers 15 residues. V lost 6 bases, J lost 7 bases, and 18 bases lay in between. In germline, CDR1 is MNHNS, CDR2 SASEGT. For the CDR3, the DNA is TGTGCCAGCAGAACAATCAGGGTCGTTCCTGAAAAACTGTTTTTT. Translating gives CASRTIRVVPEKLFF.

The chain carries TRBV9 and TRBJ2-1, with a possible D match to TRBD2 (6 bases). Germline V gene data show CDR1 as SGDLS and CDR2 as YYNGEE. The CDR3 is made up of 13 amino acids. V was pared by 0 bases and J by 6 bases, with 7 bases between. DNA for the CDR3: TGTGCCAGCAGCGTAGACGGGGGCAATGAGCAGTTCTTC. Translation: CASSVDGGNEQFF.

This clonotype showed up just a few times. The J gene is TRBJ1-5, the V gene TRBV11-2, with 7 bases fitting TRBD1. Germline CDR1 reads SGHAT; CDR2 reads FQNNGV. The CDR3 covers 15 residues. V dropped 4 bases and J dropped 1; count of bases not matched to a gene: 4. CDR3 nucleotide sequence: TGTGCCAGCAGCTCAGGGGGACGGAGCAATCAGCCCCAGCATTTT. Its protein product is CASSSGGRSNQPQHF. Together with reference TRBV11-2 and TRBJ1-5, the CDR3 gives the full variable domain: EAGVAQSPRYKIIEKRQSVAFWCNPISGHATLYWYQQILGQGPKLLIQFQNNGVVDDSQLPKDRFSAERLKGVDSTLKIQPAKLEDSAVYLCASSSGGRSNQPQHFGDGTRLSIL.

The table lists this clonotype with many counts. The CDR3 nucleotides are TGTGCCAGCAGCTTTAGTCGGGACGCAGCCTACGAGCAGTACTTC. This sequence encodes CASSFSRDAAYEQYF. The chain carries TRBV7-9 and TRBJ2-7; D tentatively fits TRBD1 or TRBD2 (5 bases each). CDR1 is SEHNR and CDR2 is FQNEAQ in the germline V gene (reference sequence). The V end was cut by 3 bases, the J end by 2 bases, with 14 bases between. The CDR3 is 15 residues long.

The V gene is TRBV9, the J gene TRBJ2-7; 12 nucleotides align to TRBD2. Germline V gene lookup returns CDR1 SGDLS and CDR2 YYNGEE. Trimming cost V 1 base and J 3 bases; bases outside gene matches: 5. The CDR3 is 16 amino acids. The CDR3 DNA follows: TGTGCCAGCAGCGTACTAGCGGGAGGGCCCCTCTACGAGCAGTACTTC. It translates to CASSVLAGGPLYEQYF.

The rearrangement uses TRBV9 and TRBJ2-7; TRBD2 is a possible D gene (6 bases). Deletions cut 4 bases from V and 3 bases from J, with 17 bases between. In germline, CDR1 is SGDLS, CDR2 YYNGEE. This CDR3 has 15 residues. CDR3 sequence: CASSPHGGRVYEQYF. In DNA form, the CDR3 reads TGTGCCAGCAGCCCCCATGGGGGGAGAGTCTACGAGCAGTACTTC.